A selection of T cell receptor beta chains follows, all from one sample in a study of response to subunit inactivated influenza vaccine. MiXCR, run by TCRdb on the RT-PCR reads, gives a single entry per CDR3 protein. Altogether a few hundred thousand distinct CDR3 sequences are present, approximately 11% being singletons, with the ten largest covering less than 15%. The sample here was PBMCs from blood, taken roughly 47 days after vaccination. The receptor source for this set is a man aged 50 to 59 who received an inactivated influenza vaccine. Both conserved end residues are part of each CDR3. A D gene is named only where the DNA matches it firmly. Size is omitted from some rows. Given values are once, few, many or a class for expanded clones.

j_gene,len,v_gene,d_gene,abundance,CDR3aa,CDR3nt
TRBJ2-7,17,TRBV5-1,-,-,CASSSWKGRGKPYEQYF,TGCGCCAGCAGCTCCTGGAAGGGCAGGGGAAAACCCTACGAGCAGTACTTC
TRBJ2-7,14,TRBV5-1,-,few,CASSLSGLNYEQYF,TGCGCCAGCAGCTTGTCCGGGCTCAACTACGAGCAGTACTTC
TRBJ1-1,15,TRBV4-2,-,few,CASSQEMGRNTEAFF,TGTGCCAGCAGCCAAGAGATGGGTCGGAACACTGAAGCTTTCTTT
TRBJ2-5,17,TRBV27,-,few,CASSPLWSGGGRETQYF,TGTGCCAGCAGTCCCCTTTGGAGCGGAGGGGGTAGGGAGACCCAGTACTTC
TRBJ2-7,14,TRBV18,TRBD1,many,CASSPNQGAYEQYF,TGTGCCAGCTCACCAAACCAGGGGGCCTACGAGCAGTACTTC
TRBJ2-1,15,TRBV3-1,-,-,CASSHPISSYNEQFF,TGTGCCAGCAGCCACCCCATTTCCTCCTACAATGAGCAGTTCTTC
TRBJ2-1,11,TRBV5-1,-,many,CASSAGNEQFF,TGCGCCAGCAGCGCGGGGAATGAGCAGTTCTTC
TRBJ2-3,15,TRBV4-3,TRBD2,-,CASSQEQREWDTQYF,TGCGCCAGCAGCCAAGAGCAGCGGGAGTGGGATACGCAGTATTTT
TRBJ1-2,13,TRBV5-6,-,many,CASSRQANYGYTF,TGTGCCAGCAGCCGTCAGGCTAACTATGGCTACACCTTC
TRBJ1-1,16,TRBV4-2,-,few,CASSQDLATLNTEAFF,TGTGCCAGCAGCCAAGATCTTGCCACATTGAACACTGAAGCTTTCTTT
TRBJ2-5,13,TRBV7-8,TRBD2,many,CASSRGGKETQYF,TGTGCCAGCAGCCGGGGAGGGAAAGAGACCCAGTACTTC
TRBJ1-2,13,TRBV29-1,-,many,CSASQGSNYGYTF,TGCAGCGCTTCACAGGGAAGCAACTATGGCTACACCTTC
TRBJ2-1,16,TRBV20-1,TRBD2,few,CSARRGGVAGTDEQFF,TGCAGTGCTAGACGGGGGGGGGTAGCGGGAACGGATGAGCAGTTCTTC
TRBJ2-4,17,TRBV7-9,-,-,CASSAQDLRLAKNIQYF,TGTGCCAGCAGCGCACAAGACCTGAGACTAGCCAAAAACATTCAGTACTTC
TRBJ2-3,16,TRBV5-1,-,many,CASSLVVQSSTDTQYF,TGCGCCAGCAGCTTGGTTGTACAGTCTAGCACAGATACGCAGTATTTT
TRBJ2-5,17,TRBV3-1,-,few,CASSQEPSGVGQETQYF,TGTGCCAGCAGCCAAGAGCCTTCTGGGGTCGGCCAAGAGACCCAGTACTTC
TRBJ2-1,16,TRBV3-1,-,-,CASSQEAGNAYNEQFF,TGTGCCAGCAGCCAAGAGGCCGGGAACGCCTACAATGAGCAGTTCTTC
TRBJ2-1,13,TRBV4-3,-,many,CASSQDRFVEQFF,TGCGCCAGCAGCCAAGATAGATTCGTTGAGCAGTTCTTC
TRBJ2-7,12,TRBV7-2,-,few,CASGRPSYEQYF,TGTGCCAGCGGCAGACCTAGCTACGAGCAGTACTTC
TRBJ1-1,15,TRBV3-1,TRBD1,-,CASSLADRGGTEAFF,TGTGCCAGCAGCCTAGCGGACAGGGGCGGGACTGAAGCTTTCTTT
TRBJ1-5,16,TRBV15,TRBD1,many,CATSRRDRGLDQPQHF,TGTGCCACCAGCAGGCGGGACAGGGGGCTTGATCAGCCCCAGCATTTT
TRBJ2-7,12,TRBV9,-,-,CASSVNSYEQYF,TGTGCCAGCAGCGTAAACTCCTACGAGCAGTACTTC
TRBJ2-7,17,TRBV20-1,-,few,CSARDSPAMESSYEQYF,TGCAGTGCTAGAGATTCTCCGGCGATGGAGAGCTCCTACGAGCAGTACTTC
TRBJ1-5,13,TRBV12-3/TRBV12-4,-,-,CASSPRAGQPQHF,TGTGCCAGCAGTCCCAGGGCGGGACAGCCCCAGCATTTT
TRBJ1-2,11,TRBV20-1,-,many,CSASTGPGYTF,TGCAGTGCTAGTACGGGGCCGGGCTACACCTTC
TRBJ2-7,15,TRBV20-1,TRBD2,few,CSAPRIAGGPVEQYF,TGCAGTGCTCCCCGAATAGCGGGGGGACCCGTGGAGCAGTACTTC
TRBJ2-2,14,TRBV3-1,-,few,CASSQYPGTGELFF,TGTGCCAGCAGCCAATACCCAGGCACCGGGGAGCTGTTTTTT
TRBJ2-3,13,TRBV7-2,-,many,CASSELITDTQYF,TGTGCCAGCAGCGAATTGATCACAGATACGCAGTATTTT
TRBJ2-2,12,TRBV11-2,-,-,CASGEGAGELFF,TGTGCCAGCGGTGAGGGAGCCGGGGAGCTGTTTTTT
TRBJ2-3,14,TRBV12-3/TRBV12-4,-,few,CASSLGFQGDTQYF,TGTGCCAGCAGTTTAGGTTTTCAGGGTGATACGCAGTATTTT
TRBJ1-2,15,TRBV5-5,-,many,CASSPGGGLSDGYTF,TGTGCCAGCAGCCCGGGGGGCGGACTAAGTGATGGCTACACCTTC
TRBJ2-7,16,TRBV7-2,TRBD2,-,CASSLVGTSGRAKQYF,TGTGCCAGCAGCTTAGTGGGGACTAGCGGGAGGGCCAAGCAGTACTTC
TRBJ2-5,16,TRBV15,TRBD1,few,CATSGWTGSYQETQYF,TGTGCCACCAGCGGCTGGACAGGGTCCTACCAAGAGACCCAGTACTTC
TRBJ2-7,15,TRBV12-3/TRBV12-4,TRBD1,many,CASSKGATSSYEQYF,TGTGCCAGCAGTAAGGGGGCCACCAGCTCCTACGAGCAGTACTTC
TRBJ2-5,14,TRBV20-1,TRBD2,-,CSGTSGTYQETQYF,TGTAGCGGGACTAGCGGAACGTACCAAGAGACCCAGTACTTC
TRBJ2-1,17,TRBV7-6,TRBD1,few,CASSLVGDRGPYNEQFF,TGTGCCAGCAGCTTAGTGGGGGACAGGGGCCCCTACAATGAGCAGTTCTTC
TRBJ1-4,17,TRBV4-3,-,many,CASSQGSNRGLEEKLFF,TGCGCCAGCAGCCAAGGAAGTAATAGGGGCTTGGAAGAAAAACTGTTTTTT
TRBJ2-7,14,TRBV7-2,-,-,CASSLEPARYEQYF,TGTGCCAGCAGCTTAGAACCAGCGCGGTACGAGCAGTACTTC
TRBJ2-4,14,TRBV12-3/TRBV12-4,-,-,CASSGAPLGHIQYF,TGTGCCAGCAGCGGGGCGCCGTTAGGTCACATTCAGTACTTC
TRBJ2-1,15,TRBV5-1,-,few,CASSLSFPQWDEQFF,TGCGCCAGCAGCCTATCCTTTCCCCAATGGGATGAGCAGTTCTTC
TRBJ1-4,13,TRBV28,-,-,CASSRTVNEKLFF,TGTGCCAGCAGTAGGACAGTAAATGAAAAACTGTTTTTT
TRBJ2-3,17,TRBV5-1,-,-,CASSLAGLAGRTDTQYF,TGCGCCAGCAGCCTGGCAGGCCTAGCAGGGCGGACAGATACGCAGTATTTT
TRBJ2-3,12,TRBV20-1,-,many,CSAPPWGDTQYF,TGCAGTGCGCCACCCTGGGGGGATACGCAGTATTTT
TRBJ2-1,18,TRBV4-3,-,few,CASSQFPAGRVSYNEQFF,TGCGCCAGCAGCCAGTTTCCAGCAGGCAGGGTCTCCTACAATGAGCAGTTCTTC
TRBJ1-6,15,TRBV15,-,-,CATSRDLHYNSPLHF,TGTGCCACCAGCAGAGATCTTCATTATAATTCACCCCTCCACTTT
TRBJ2-1,15,TRBV5-4,-,few,CASSSYLAAYNEQFF,TGTGCCAGCAGCTCATACCTTGCAGCCTACAATGAGCAGTTCTTC
TRBJ2-4,18,TRBV20-1,TRBD2,many,CSARAGVVYSGLKNIQYF,TGCAGTGCAAGGGCGGGGGTGGTGTACAGCGGCCTCAAAAACATTCAGTACTTC
TRBJ2-3,13,TRBV2,-,many,CASRKGLTDTQYF,TGTGCCAGCAGGAAGGGGCTTACAGATACGCAGTATTTT
TRBJ1-5,15,TRBV20-1,TRBD1,-,CSAGSTGGGNQPQHF,TGCAGTGCTGGGTCGACAGGGGGCGGCAATCAGCCCCAGCATTTT
TRBJ1-6,14,TRBV29-1,-,-,CSVRVGGGNSPLHF,TGCAGCGTCCGGGTGGGGGGCGGTAATTCACCCCTCCACTTT
TRBJ2-7,13,TRBV10-3,TRBD2,many,CAIRTSGKDEQYF,TGTGCCATCAGGACTAGCGGGAAGGACGAGCAGTACTTC